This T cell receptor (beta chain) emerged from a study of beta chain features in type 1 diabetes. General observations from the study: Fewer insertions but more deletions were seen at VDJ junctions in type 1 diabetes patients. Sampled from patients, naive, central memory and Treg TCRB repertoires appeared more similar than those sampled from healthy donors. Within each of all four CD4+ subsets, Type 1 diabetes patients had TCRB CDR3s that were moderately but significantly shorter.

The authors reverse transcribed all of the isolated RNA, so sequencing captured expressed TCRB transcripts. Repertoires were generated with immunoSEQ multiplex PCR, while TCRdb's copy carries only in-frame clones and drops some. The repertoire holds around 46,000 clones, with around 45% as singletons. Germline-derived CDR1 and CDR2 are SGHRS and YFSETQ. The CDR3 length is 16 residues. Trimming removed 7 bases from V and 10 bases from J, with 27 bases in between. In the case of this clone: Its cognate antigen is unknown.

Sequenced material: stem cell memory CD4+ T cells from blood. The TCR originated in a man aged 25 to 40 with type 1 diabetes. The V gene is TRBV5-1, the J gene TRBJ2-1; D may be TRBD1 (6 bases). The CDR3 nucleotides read TGCGCCAGCTCCCGTCAGGTGGGGGCCCCGGTCGAGGAGCAGTTCTTC. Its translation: CASSRQVGAPVEEQFF.